This T cell receptor (beta chain) is drawn from a study of Tregs in tolerant kidney transplant recipients. Overall study context: Sorting of CD4+CD25+CD127- cells followed approximately three-day belatacept mixed lymphocyte reactions, sometimes with roughly 5-day graft donor restimulation.

Concerning this clone: The antigen is unknown.

TCRdb's table, derived via immunoSEQ multiplex PCR, lists solely in-frame clones and lacks some. In the table there are around 30,000 clones, 82% of which are singletons. Study-wide findings and caveats: Few patients were studied, so findings need validation in larger groups. Expanding Tregs on activated donor B cells appeared to best identify donor-specific TCRbeta clones.

This CDR3 region has 17 residues. Per germline, CDR1 SGDLS and CDR2 YYNGEE. The V segment lost 0 bases and the J segment 2 bases; nucleotides outside the gene matches: 7. The source material was Tregs from blood cultured with allogeneic cells. V and J are TRBV9 and TRBJ1-1, with 10 bases matching TRBD1. This TCR was sampled from a human donor in good health. The CDR3 nucleotides read TGTGCCAGCAGCGTAGGGAGTGGACAGGGGGTAAACACTGAAGCTTTCTTT. This encodes CASSVGSGQGVNTEAFF.